This passage covers 27 T cell receptor beta chains from one sample sequenced in a study of OX40 agonist ivuxolimab in advanced cancers. Libraries were made using the immunoSEQ multiplex PCR assay. In its TCRdb copy, this immuneACCESS table keeps in-frame sequences only and misses some clones. Where compared with another copy, unresolved V genes explain less than half of these, and the others have no known cause. The sample table contains 110,000 or so clones; only one count was recorded for under 95% of them. The ten biggest clones cover 0.66% of the sample. The source was CD4+ or CD8+ T cells sorted from blood, collected in a trial of the OX40 agonist ivuxolimab. The source is an adult with an advanced solid tumor such as melanoma, head and neck, liver or kidney cancer.

This sequence joins TRBV5-8 and TRBJ2-1; 7 positions match TRBD1. Trimming at V came to 6 bases and at J to 6 bases, leaving 12 bases not matched to a gene. CDR1 and CDR2 (germline): SGHTS, YDEGEE. This CDR3 region has 15 residues. Written as DNA, the CDR3 is TGTGCCAGCACCCTTGGACAGGCCGACCTCAATGAGCAGTTCTTC. This gives the protein CASTLGQADLNEQFF.

The V and J genes are TRBV11-2 and TRBJ1-2; TRBD1 matches at 12 bases. V gave up 0 bases and J gave up 4 bases; unmatched junction bases: 9. The CDR3 consists of 18 residues. Per the germline V gene, CDR1 is SGHAT and CDR2 is FQNNGV. The DNA for the CDR3 is TGTGCCAGCAGCTTAGATGGGCCCGGGACAGGGGGCACCTATGGCTACACCTTC. Residues: CASSLDGPGTGGTYGYTF.

The gene calls are TRBV7-2 and TRBJ2-5, with no clear D. The CDR3 is made up of 13 amino acids. Per germline, CDR1 SGHTA and CDR2 FQGNSA. V was shortened by 2 bases and J by 5 bases, with 9 bases between the two germline ends. The CDR3 is CASSLLGGETQYF. The CDR3 DNA follows: TGTGCCAGCAGCTTATTGGGTGGGGAGACCCAGTACTTC.

The chain joins TRBV18 to TRBJ2-1, with 8 nucleotides matching TRBD2. This CDR3 spans 12 amino acids. Trimming at V came to 6 bases and at J to 7 bases, leaving 2 bases not matched to a gene. The germline V gene has CDR1 KGHSH and CDR2 LQKENI. The CDR3 reads CASSASGNEQFF. The CDR3 region has the DNA TGTGCCAGCTCGGCTAGCGGGAATGAGCAGTTCTTC.

The V call is TRBV21-1, the J call TRBJ2-1; no check of the table's D call, TRBD2, against the DNA was made. TRBV21-1 is classified as a pseudogene. This CDR3 has 20 residues. Written as DNA, the CDR3 is TGTGCCAGCACCAAGGGCCGGGTAAGGGACGGGACTAGCCCCCTCACCGAGCAGTTCTTC. Translating gives CASTKGRVRDGTSPLTEQFF.

The chain couples TRBV10-3 to TRBJ1-5; D gene unclear. CDR1 is ENHRY and CDR2 is SYGVKD in the germline V gene. With 3 bases removed from V and 0 bases from J, the gap between germline ends came to 6 bases. CDR3 size: 14 residues. The CDR3 sequence: CAISEGASNQPQHF. As DNA, the CDR3 is TGTGCCATCAGTGAAGGCGCTAGCAATCAGCCCCAGCATTTT.

CDR3 sequence (DNA): TGTGCCATCAGTCTTTCAGGGGATCGGGACGAGCAGTACTTC. Its translation: CAISLSGDRDEQYF. The rearrangement links TRBV10-3 to TRBJ2-7; possible D gene TRBD1, 6 bases. The CDR3 is 14 residues long. V was clipped by 5 bases and J by 5 bases, with 16 bases between them. Germline V lookup: CDR1 ENHRY, CDR2 SYGVKD.

The rearrangement uses TRBV21-1 and TRBJ2-3; the tabulated D call, TRBD2, remains unverified against the DNA. TRBV21-1 is reported as a pseudogene. The CDR3 contains 16 residues. The CDR3 is CATHSPTSGITDTQYF. For the CDR3, the DNA is TGTGCCACTCATTCTCCAACTAGCGGGATCACAGATACGCAGTATTTT.

The CDR3 DNA follows: TGCGCCAGCAGCCAAGGTTATGGGGGGCCTCACTATGGGGGCTACACCTTC. Translation gives CASSQGYGGPHYGGYTF. The chain couples TRBV4-1 to TRBJ1-2; D may be TRBD1 (6 bases). Germline CDR1 and CDR2: MGHRA and YSYEKL. Trimming cost V 1 base and J 8 bases, with 23 bases left between them. The CDR3 spans 17 residues.

A word on this clone: Other DNA sequences in the sample encode the same CDR3. J is TRBJ2-7 and V is TRBV30; 11 bases fit TRBD1. The CDR3 has 14 amino acids. V lost 3 bases and J lost 1; bases outside the gene matches: 2. The germline V gene encodes CDR1 GTSNPN and CDR2 SVGIG (reference sequence). In DNA form, the CDR3 reads TGTGCCTGGAGAGGGACAGGGGGGTCCTACGAGCAGTACTTC. Protein: CAWRGTGGSYEQYF.

The V call is TRBV6-6, the J call TRBJ1-2; 9 positions match TRBD1. The germline gives CDR1 MNHNY, CDR2 SVGAGI (reference sequence). The J segment lost 7 bases and the V segment lost 8 bases, leaving 14 bases of the junction unmatched. This CDR3 has 15 residues. CDR3 coding DNA: TGTGCCAGCGTGCTACCGGGACAGGGCCCTTTTGGCTACACCTTC. Translated, it gives CASVLPGQGPFGYTF.

The chain uses TRBV5-1 and TRBJ1-2; possibly TRBD1 for D (6 bases). The germline V and J ends were trimmed by 0 bases and 3 bases, with 12 bases remaining between them. The CDR3 covers 15 residues. The germline gives CDR1 SGHRS, CDR2 YFSETQ. The CDR3, as DNA: TGCGCCAGCAGCTTGGTAGCAGGGGCTGACTATGGCTACACCTTC. It encodes CASSLVAGADYGYTF. Together with reference TRBV5-1 and TRBJ1-2, the CDR3 gives the full variable domain: KAGVTQTPRYLIKTRGQQVTLSCSPISGHRSVSWYQQTPGQGLQFLFEYFSETQRNKGNFPGRFSGRQFSNSRSEMNVSTLELGDSALYLCASSLVAGADYGYTFGSGTRLTVV.

J is TRBJ2-7 and V is TRBV5-1; D uncertain. This CDR3 has 11 residues. CDR1 SGHRS and CDR2 YFSETQ come from the germline V gene. Trimming pared 7 bases from V and 1 base from J, leaving 6 bases between. CDR3 in amino acids: CASSGSYEQYF. In DNA, the CDR3 is TGCGCCAGCTCCGGGTCCTACGAGCAGTACTTC. The full variable domain, with the rest looked up from reference TRBV5-1 and TRBJ2-7, is KAGVTQTPRYLIKTRGQQVTLSCSPISGHRSVSWYQQTPGQGLQFLFEYFSETQRNKGNFPGRFSGRQFSNSRSEMNVSTLELGDSALYLCASSGSYEQYFGPGTRLTVT.

In DNA form, the CDR3 reads TGTGCCAGAAGCCCCAGGGCGAATGGCTACACCTTC. Amino acids: CARSPRANGYTF. The chain uses TRBV5-3 and TRBJ1-2; D is possibly TRBD1 (5 bases). TRBV5-3 is an ORF, and what it does is uncertain. The CDR3 runs to 12 residues. Trimming removed 4 bases from V and 6 bases from J, with 10 bases in between.

V usage is TRBV27 and J usage is TRBJ2-3; 7 bases map to TRBD2. V lost 6 bases, J lost 8 bases, and 8 bases stayed unmatched. The CDR3 has 13 amino acids. From germline, CDR1 is MNHEY and CDR2 SMNVEV (reference sequence). CDR3 in amino acids: CASRLGLGSTQYF. CDR3 coding DNA: TGTGCCAGCAGACTCGGACTAGGGAGTACGCAGTATTTT.

In regard to this clone: Additional DNA sequences in this sample encode the identical CDR3. The chain recombines TRBV19 with TRBJ1-5, with 10 bases aligning to TRBD1. CDR1 is LNHDA, CDR2 SQIVND, per germline (reference sequence). The CDR3 spans 14 residues. Trimming cost V 5 bases and J 5 bases; bases outside gene matches: 3. The CDR3 DNA follows: TGTGCCAGTAGTCCGGGGACAGGGGATCAGCCCCAGCATTTT. Its translation: CASSPGTGDQPQHF.

The V and J genes are TRBV29-1 and TRBJ2-1; 7 nucleotides agree with TRBD1. CDR1 and CDR2 (germline): SQVTM, ANQGSEA. The CDR3 contains 12 residues. V lost 7 bases, J lost 8 bases, and 8 bases stayed unmatched. CDR3 region: CSGMTGTYEQFF. Written as DNA, the CDR3 is TGCAGCGGGATGACAGGGACGTATGAGCAGTTCTTC.

This chain connects TRBV18 to TRBJ2-3, with 16 bases fitting TRBD2. Germline CDR1 reads KGHSH; CDR2 reads LQKENI. Germline trimming cut 8 bases from V and 5 bases from J; bases unmatched to any gene: 7. The CDR3 covers 16 residues. CDR3 DNA: TGTGCCAGCCGAGGGACTAGCGGGAGGGGAAAAGATACGCAGTATTTT. Its translation: CASRGTSGRGKDTQYF.

This CDR3 reads CASSPTLTSGSVDTQYF. The CDR3 nucleotides read TGCGCCAGCAGCCCCACCTTGACTAGCGGGAGTGTAGATACGCAGTATTTT. The chain links TRBV5-1 to TRBJ2-3; TRBD2 agrees at 12 bases. The germline gives CDR1 SGHRS, CDR2 YFSETQ. The V segment lost 4 bases and the J segment 5 bases; nucleotides outside the gene matches: 11. CDR3 length equals 17 residues.

V is TRBV5-1 and J is TRBJ1-1; D uncertain. CDR3 length: 13 amino acids. Looked up from germline, CDR1 is SGHRS and CDR2 is YFSETQ. Trimming pared 0 bases from V and 0 bases from J, leaving 3 bases between. CDR3 protein: CASSLALNTEAFF. As DNA, the CDR3 is TGCGCCAGCAGCTTGGCACTGAACACTGAAGCTTTCTTT.

The chain carries TRBV6-1 and TRBJ1-2, with D unresolved. CDR3 size: 13 residues. Germline lookup yields CDR1 MNHNS and CDR2 SASEGT. The V and J ends lost 8 bases and 4 bases respectively, with 14 bases between them. The CDR3 coding sequence is TGTGCCAGCGATCGTGGGGTGGTCTATGGCTACACCTTC. It specifies CASDRGVVYGYTF.

V gene TRBV2 combines with J gene TRBJ1-2; possibly TRBD1 for D (6 bases). This CDR3 is built from 15 residues. Germline values: CDR1 SNHLY, CDR2 FYNNEI. V gave up 4 bases and J gave up 4 bases, with 16 bases separating them. As DNA, the CDR3 is TGTGCCAGCAGTGCCGGGCTCTTAGGGGGCTATGGCTACACCTTC. Translated, it gives CASSAGLLGGYGYTF.

This rearrangement joins TRBV6-1 to TRBJ2-7, with unresolved D. CDR1 and CDR2 from the germline V gene are MNHNS and SASEGT. Trimming shortened V by 7 bases and J by 0 bases, and 13 bases separated the two germline ends. This CDR3 spans 14 amino acids. As DNA, the CDR3 is TGTGCCAGCATGCGAGGTAGGAGCTCCTACGAGCAGTACTTC. As protein: CASMRGRSSYEQYF.

This chain joins TRBV6-5 and TRBJ2-3, with 12 bases that match TRBD1. Per the germline V gene, CDR1 is MNHEY and CDR2 is SVGAGI. This CDR3 spans 16 amino acids. V lost 0 bases and J lost 4; bases outside the gene matches: 2. DNA of the CDR3: TGTGCCAGCAGTTACTCGGGGACAGGGGGCCCAGATACGCAGTATTTT. Its protein product is CASSYSGTGGPDTQYF.

This sequence joins TRBV13 and TRBJ2-7, with 8 nucleotides matching TRBD2. Germline values: CDR1 PRHDT, CDR2 FYEKMQ (reference sequence). V lost 5 bases to trimming and J lost 2 bases; unmatched junction nucleotides: 8. CDR3 length: 15 amino acids. As DNA, the CDR3 is TGTGCCAGCAGCCGGGAGGGGGTTGGGGCCTACGAGCAGTACTTC. Protein product: CASSREGVGAYEQYF.

The chain carries TRBV7-9 and TRBJ2-3; D unclear. The CDR3 spans 13 residues. V was cut by 3 bases and J by 1 base, with 5 bases left in between. In germline, CDR1 is SEHNR, CDR2 FQNEAQ (reference sequence). In nucleotides, the CDR3 is TGTGCCAGCAGCTTTTTCGGCACAGATACGCAGTATTTT. It specifies CASSFFGTDTQYF.

This rearrangement joins TRBV10-1 to TRBJ2-2; TRBD1 aligns across 10 bases. This CDR3 comprises 13 residues. V lost 8 bases to trimming and J lost 3 bases; unmatched junction nucleotides: 0. Germline V gene sequence: CDR1 WNHNN, CDR2 SYGVQD (reference sequence). This CDR3 is CASGQGDTGELFF. CDR3 nucleotides: TGCGCCAGCGGACAGGGGGACACCGGGGAGCTGTTTTTT.